The rows below give T cell receptor beta chains drawn from one sample of a study of T-cell reconstitution after alpha-beta-depleted transplantation in children. TCRdb independently ran MiXCR on the PCR reads; one entry per CDR3 protein. The table includes some 15,000 distinct CDR3 sequences, under 6.5% detected once. The input for sequencing was PBMCs, taken before TCRalphabeta/CD19-depleted stem cell transplant. These receptors all come from a boy between 10 and 17 years old with acute lymphoblastic leukemia, due to receive a stem cell transplant. Each CDR3 is given with its conserved first and last residue. The D gene is left open where the match is weak. Clone size appears in some rows only: once, few, many, or a class for an expanded clone.

>.|many|TRBJ2-7|TRBV5-1
TGCGCCAGCAGCTTGGAAGGGTCCTCCTACGAGCAGTACTTC
CASSLEGSSYEQYF
>.|many|TRBJ2-5|TRBV14
TGTGCCAGCAGCCCACCCCGGGCCCCACGACAGACCCAGTACTTC
CASSPPRAPRQTQYF
>TRBD2|many|TRBJ2-2|TRBV5-6
TGTGCCAGCAGCTACGGACTAGCGGGAGCGTTCTCCGGGGAGCTGTTTTTT
CASSYGLAGAFSGELFF
>.|medium-sized|TRBJ2-5|TRBV12-3/TRBV12-4
TGTGCCAGCAACCGAAGAGCTAGCGCGAGGACCCAGTACTTC
CASNRRASARTQYF
>TRBD2|many|TRBJ2-3|TRBV3-1
TGTGCCAGCAGCCAAACCACTAGCGGGGGGCCTAGCACAGATACGCAGTATTTT
CASSQTTSGGPSTDTQYF
>.|many|TRBJ2-1|TRBV6-5
TGTGCCAGCAGTTACTCGACGGTCTACAATGAGCAGTTCTTC
CASSYSTVYNEQFF
>.|.|TRBJ1-2|TRBV24-1
TGTGCCACCAATGGCTTCCCTAACTATGGCTACACCTTC
CATNGFPNYGYTF
>.|medium-sized|TRBJ2-1|TRBV24-1
TGTGCCACCAGTGATTCCGCCGTACGGGAGCAGTTCTTC
CATSDSAVREQFF
>TRBD2|many|TRBJ2-1|TRBV7-2
TGTGCCAGCAGCTCTAGCGGGGCCCCCTACAATGAGCAGTTCTTC
CASSSSGAPYNEQFF
>TRBD2|medium-sized|TRBJ2-7|TRBV5-1
TGCGCCAGCAGCTCAGGGACTAGCGATGCCTACGAGCAGTACTTC
CASSSGTSDAYEQYF
>.|many|TRBJ1-2|TRBV6-5
TGTGCCAGCACCCCGGACTGGGCAGACGGTGGCTACACCTTC
CASTPDWADGGYTF